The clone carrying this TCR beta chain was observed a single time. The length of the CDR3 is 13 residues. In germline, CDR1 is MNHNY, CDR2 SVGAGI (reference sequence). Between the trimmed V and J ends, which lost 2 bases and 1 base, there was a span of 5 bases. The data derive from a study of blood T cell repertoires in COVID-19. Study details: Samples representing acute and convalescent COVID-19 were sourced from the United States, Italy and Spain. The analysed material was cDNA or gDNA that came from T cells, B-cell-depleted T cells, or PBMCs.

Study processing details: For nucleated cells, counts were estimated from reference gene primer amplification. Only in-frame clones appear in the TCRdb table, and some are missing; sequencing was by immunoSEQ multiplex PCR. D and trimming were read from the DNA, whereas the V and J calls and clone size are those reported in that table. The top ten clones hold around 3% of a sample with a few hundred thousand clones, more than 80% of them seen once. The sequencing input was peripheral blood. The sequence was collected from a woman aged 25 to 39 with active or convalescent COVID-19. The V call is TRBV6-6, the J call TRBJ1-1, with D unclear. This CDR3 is CASSYTQNTEAFF. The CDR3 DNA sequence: TGTGCCAGCAGTTACACACAGAACACTGAAGCTTTCTTT.